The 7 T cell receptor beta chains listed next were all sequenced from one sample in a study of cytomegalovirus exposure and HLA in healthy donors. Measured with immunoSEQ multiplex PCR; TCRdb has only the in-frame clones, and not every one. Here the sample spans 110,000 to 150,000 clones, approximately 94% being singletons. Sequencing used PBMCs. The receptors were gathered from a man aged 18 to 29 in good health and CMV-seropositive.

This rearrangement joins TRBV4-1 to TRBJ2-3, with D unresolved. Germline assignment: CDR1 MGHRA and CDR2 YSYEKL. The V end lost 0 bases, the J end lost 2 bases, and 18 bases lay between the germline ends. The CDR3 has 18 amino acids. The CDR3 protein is CASSQDDRGILVTDTQYF. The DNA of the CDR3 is TGCGCCAGCAGCCAAGACGACCGAGGCATTTTAGTCACAGATACGCAGTATTTT.

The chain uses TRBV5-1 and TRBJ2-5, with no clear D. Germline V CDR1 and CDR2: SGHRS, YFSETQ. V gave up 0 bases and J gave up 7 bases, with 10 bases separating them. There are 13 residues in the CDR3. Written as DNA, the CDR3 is TGCGCCAGCAGCTTGGCCACTTTCCCGACCCAGTACTTC. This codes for CASSLATFPTQYF.

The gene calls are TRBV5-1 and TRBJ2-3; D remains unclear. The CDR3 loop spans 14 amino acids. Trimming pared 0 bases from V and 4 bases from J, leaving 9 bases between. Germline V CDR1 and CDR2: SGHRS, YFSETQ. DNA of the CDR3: TGCGCCAGCAGCTTGGACAGTGCTCCAGATACGCAGTATTTT. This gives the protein CASSLDSAPDTQYF.

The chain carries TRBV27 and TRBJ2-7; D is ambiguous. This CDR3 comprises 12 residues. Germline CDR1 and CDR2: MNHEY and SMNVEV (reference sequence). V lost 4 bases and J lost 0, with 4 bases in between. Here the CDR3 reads CASSSRSYEQYF. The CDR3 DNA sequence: TGTGCCAGCAGTTCGCGCTCCTACGAGCAGTACTTC.

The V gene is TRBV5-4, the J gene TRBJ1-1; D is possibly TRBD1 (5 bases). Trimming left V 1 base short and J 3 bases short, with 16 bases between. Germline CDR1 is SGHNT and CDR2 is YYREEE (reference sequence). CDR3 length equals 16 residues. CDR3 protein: CASSLIRRGAYTEAFF. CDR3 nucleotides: TGTGCCAGCAGCTTGATTAGGAGGGGCGCATACACTGAAGCTTTCTTT.

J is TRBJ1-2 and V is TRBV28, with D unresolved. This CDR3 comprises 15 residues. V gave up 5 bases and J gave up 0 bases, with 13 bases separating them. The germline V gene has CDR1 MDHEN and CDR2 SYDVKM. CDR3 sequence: CASSTTLPANYGYTF. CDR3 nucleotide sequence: TGTGCCAGCAGTACAACCCTTCCAGCTAACTATGGCTACACCTTC.

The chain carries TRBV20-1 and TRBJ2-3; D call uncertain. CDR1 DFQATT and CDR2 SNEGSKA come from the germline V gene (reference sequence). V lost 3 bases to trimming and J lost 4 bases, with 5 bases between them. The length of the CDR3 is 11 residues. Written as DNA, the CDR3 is TGCAGTGCTAGGCTAGCAGATACGCAGTATTTT. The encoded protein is CSARLADTQYF.